This T cell receptor (beta chain) was sequenced for a study of T-cell memory formation after mild COVID-19. Whole-study results and caveats: Clones from the second wave (peaking day 37) had unconfirmed SARS-CoV-2 specificity.

Deletions cut 7 bases from V and 1 base from J, with 13 bases between. Germline CDR1 MNHEY, CDR2 SVGAGI. CDR3 length: 14 amino acids. This clonotype showed up just a few times. The target antigen is unknown. MiXCR, applied by TCRdb to the 5' RACE reads, yields one record per CDR3 protein. The sample records about 110,000 distinct CDR3 sequences, roughly a sixth being singletons. The sequenced sample was PBMCs or a T cell subset sorted from them (not recorded which). This chain connects TRBV6-5 to TRBJ1-1; possibly TRBD1 for D (5 bases). This clonotype originated in a man aged 18 to 35 who had mild COVID-19 (a few samples of this study predate the infection). Cell type and time point are not known. CDR3: CASTRAGGNTEAFF. The DNA for the CDR3 is TGTGCCAGCACCCGTGCCGGGGGGAACACTGAAGCTTTCTTT.